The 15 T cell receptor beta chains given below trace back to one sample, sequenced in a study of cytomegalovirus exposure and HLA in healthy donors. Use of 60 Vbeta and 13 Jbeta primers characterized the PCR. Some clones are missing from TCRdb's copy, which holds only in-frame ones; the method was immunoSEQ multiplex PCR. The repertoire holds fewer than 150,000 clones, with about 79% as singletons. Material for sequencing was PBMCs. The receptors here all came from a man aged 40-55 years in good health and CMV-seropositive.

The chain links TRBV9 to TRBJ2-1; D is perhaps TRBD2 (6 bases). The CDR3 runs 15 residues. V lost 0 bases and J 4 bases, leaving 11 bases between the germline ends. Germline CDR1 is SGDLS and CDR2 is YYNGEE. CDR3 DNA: TGTGCCAGCAGCGTAGTGGAGGGTGCTTACAATGAGCAGTTCTTC. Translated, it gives CASSVVEGAYNEQFF. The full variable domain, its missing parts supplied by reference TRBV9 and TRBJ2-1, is DSGVTQTPKHLITATGQRVTLRCSPRSGDLSVYWYQQSLDQGLQFLIQYYNGEERAKGNILERFSAQQFPDLHSELNLSSLELGDSALYFCASSVVEGAYNEQFFGPGTRLTVL.

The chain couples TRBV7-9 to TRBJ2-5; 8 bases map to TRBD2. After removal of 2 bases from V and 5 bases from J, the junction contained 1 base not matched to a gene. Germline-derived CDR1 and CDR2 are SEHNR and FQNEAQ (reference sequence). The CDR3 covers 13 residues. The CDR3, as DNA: TGTGCCAGCAGCTTAAGACTAGCGGAGACCCAGTACTTC. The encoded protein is CASSLRLAETQYF.

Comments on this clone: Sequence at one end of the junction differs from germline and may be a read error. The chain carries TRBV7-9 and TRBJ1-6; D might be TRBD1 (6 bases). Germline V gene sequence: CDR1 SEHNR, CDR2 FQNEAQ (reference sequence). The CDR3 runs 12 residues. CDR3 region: CSSSEQGEPLHF. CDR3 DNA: TGTTCCAGCAGCGAACAGGGCGAACCCCTCCACTTT.

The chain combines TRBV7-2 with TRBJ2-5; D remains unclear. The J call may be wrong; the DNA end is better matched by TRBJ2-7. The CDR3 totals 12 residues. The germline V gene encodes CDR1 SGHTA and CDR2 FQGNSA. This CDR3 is CASSPKLYEQYF. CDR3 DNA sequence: TGTGCCAGCAGCCCGAAGCTATACGAGCAGTACTTC.

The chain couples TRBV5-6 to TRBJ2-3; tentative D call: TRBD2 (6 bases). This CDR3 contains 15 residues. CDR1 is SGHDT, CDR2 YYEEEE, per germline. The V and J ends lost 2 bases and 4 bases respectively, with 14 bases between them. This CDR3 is CASSFSPRESDTQYF. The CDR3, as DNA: TGTGCCAGCAGCTTTAGCCCCCGGGAGTCAGATACGCAGTATTTT. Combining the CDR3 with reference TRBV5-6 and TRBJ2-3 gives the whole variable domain DAGVTQSPTHLIKTRGQQVTLRCSPKSGHDTVSWYQQALGQGPQFIFQYYEEEERQRGNFPDRFSGHQFPNYSSELNVNALLLGDSALYLCASSFSPRESDTQYFGPGTRLTVL.

The DNA for the CDR3 is TGTGCCAGCAGTACCGGGCGGCAGGGCCACGAGCAGTACTTC. This translates into CASSTGRQGHEQYF. V and J are TRBV7-6 and TRBJ2-5, with a possible D match to TRBD1 (5 bases). The last part of the DNA fits TRBJ2-7 better; the J call may be wrong. The CDR3 runs 14 residues. Germline values: CDR1 SGHVS, CDR2 FNYEAQ.

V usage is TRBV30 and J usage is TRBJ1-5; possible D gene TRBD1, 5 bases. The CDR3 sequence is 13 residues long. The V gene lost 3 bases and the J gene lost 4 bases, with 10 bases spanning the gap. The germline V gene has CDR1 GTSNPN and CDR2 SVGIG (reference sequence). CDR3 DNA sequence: TGTGCCTGGAGCCCCGGGGGAAATCAGCCCCAGCATTTT. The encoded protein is CAWSPGGNQPQHF.

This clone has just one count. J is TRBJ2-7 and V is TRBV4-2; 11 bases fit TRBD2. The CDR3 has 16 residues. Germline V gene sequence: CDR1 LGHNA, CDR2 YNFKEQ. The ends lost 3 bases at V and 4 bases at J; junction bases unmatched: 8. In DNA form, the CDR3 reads TGTGCCAGCAGCCAGGGCGTAGCGGGAGGGCCATACGAGCAGTACTTC. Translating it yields CASSQGVAGGPYEQYF.

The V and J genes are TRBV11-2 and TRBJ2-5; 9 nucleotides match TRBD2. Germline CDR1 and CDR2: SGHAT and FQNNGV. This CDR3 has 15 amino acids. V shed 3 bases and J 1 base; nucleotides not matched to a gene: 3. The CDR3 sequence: CASSFLAGRQETQYF. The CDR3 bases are TGTGCCAGCAGCTTTCTAGCGGGGCGCCAAGAGACCCAGTACTTC.

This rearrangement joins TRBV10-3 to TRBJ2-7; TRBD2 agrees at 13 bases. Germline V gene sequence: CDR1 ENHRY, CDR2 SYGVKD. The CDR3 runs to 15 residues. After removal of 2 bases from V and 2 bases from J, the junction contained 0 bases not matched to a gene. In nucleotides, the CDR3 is TGTGCCATCAGTGAGGGACTAGCGGGGGCCTACGAGCAGTACTTC. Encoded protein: CAISEGLAGAYEQYF.

The CDR3 sequence: CASSGLVRDSLGYTF. CDR3 nucleotide sequence: TGTGCCAGCAGCGGCCTCGTGCGGGACAGTTTGGGCTACACCTTC. V and J are TRBV9 and TRBJ1-2, with 7 bases fitting TRBD1. This CDR3 contains 15 residues. The ends lost 3 bases at V and 8 bases at J; junction bases unmatched: 13. Germline V gene sequence: CDR1 SGDLS, CDR2 YYNGEE.

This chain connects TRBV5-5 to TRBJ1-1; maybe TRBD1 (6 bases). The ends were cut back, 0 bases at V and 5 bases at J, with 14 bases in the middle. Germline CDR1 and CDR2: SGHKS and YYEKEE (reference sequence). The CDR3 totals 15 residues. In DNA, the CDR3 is TGTGCCAGCAGCTTGGCTCCCGGACAGTCGACTGAAGCTTTCTTT. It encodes CASSLAPGQSTEAFF. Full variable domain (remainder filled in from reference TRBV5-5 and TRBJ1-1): DAGVTQSPTHLIKTRGQQVTLRCSPISGHKSVSWYQQVLGQGPQFIFQYYEKEERGRGNFPDRFSARQFPNYSSELNVNALLLGDSALYLCASSLAPGQSTEAFFGQGTRLTVV.

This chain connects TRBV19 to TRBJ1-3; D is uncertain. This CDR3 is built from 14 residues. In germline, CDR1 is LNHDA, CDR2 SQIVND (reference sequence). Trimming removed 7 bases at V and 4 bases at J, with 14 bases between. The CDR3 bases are TGTGCCAGTACCCCGGTAACCTTCGGAAACACCATATATTTT. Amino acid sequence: CASTPVTFGNTIYF.

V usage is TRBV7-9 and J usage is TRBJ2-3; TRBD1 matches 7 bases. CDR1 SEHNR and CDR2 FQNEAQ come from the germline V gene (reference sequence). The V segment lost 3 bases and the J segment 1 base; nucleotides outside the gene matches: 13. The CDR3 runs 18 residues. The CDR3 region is CASSLRGTATPGTDTQYF. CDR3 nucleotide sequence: TGTGCCAGCAGCTTGAGGGGGACAGCCACCCCGGGCACAGATACGCAGTATTTT.

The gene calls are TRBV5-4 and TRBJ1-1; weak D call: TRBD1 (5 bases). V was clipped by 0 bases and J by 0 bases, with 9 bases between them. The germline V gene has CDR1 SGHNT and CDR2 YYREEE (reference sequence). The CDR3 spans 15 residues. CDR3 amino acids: CASSLDGGLNTEAFF. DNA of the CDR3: TGTGCCAGCAGCTTGGATGGGGGGTTGAACACTGAAGCTTTCTTT. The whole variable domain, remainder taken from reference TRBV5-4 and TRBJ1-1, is ETGVTQSPTHLIKTRGQQVTLRCSSQSGHNTVSWYQQALGQGPQFIFQYYREEENGRGNFPPRFSGLQFPNYSSELNVNALELDDSALYLCASSLDGGLNTEAFFGQGTRLTVV.